The source of this T cell receptor (beta chain) is a study of vaccination effects on CD4 cells after COVID-19. Study background: Samples that were drawn after vaccination came a median of 72 days after the second dose.

In the ViraFEST assay, antigen-specific CD4+ clonotypes were identified by expansion after peptide-pool stimulation. With more than 9 days of culture completed, CD4+ T cells were isolated. All participants had two doses of either the BNT162b2 or mRNA-1273 vaccine. Generated by immunoSEQ multiplex PCR, the TCRdb table keeps only in-frame clones and is missing some. The sample lists tens of thousands of clones; approximately 73% were seen once. Germline lookup yields CDR1 SGDLS and CDR2 YYNGEE. The CDR3 loop spans 15 amino acids. Trimming pared 4 bases from V and 0 bases from J, leaving 13 bases between. A note on this clone: No antigen is known for it.

General study findings and limits: The study found marked clonal contraction of infection- and vaccine-induced clones late after vaccination. The study enrolled few convalescent patients and sampled no early post-infection timepoints.

This receptor was obtained from a human donor who received a COVID-19 vaccine. The source material was CD4+ T cells from PBMCs cultured with HCoV-229E spike peptides, sampled after COVID-19 vaccination. V usage is TRBV9 and J usage is TRBJ1-1; no clear D gene. CDR3 nucleotide sequence: TGTGCCAGCAGCCCCACGGCCAATCTGAACACTGAAGCTTTCTTT. Translated, it gives CASSPTANLNTEAFF.